The 10 T cell receptor beta chains presented below share a single source sample, sequenced in a study of cytomegalovirus exposure and HLA in healthy donors. PCR amplification relied on 60 Vbeta primers (plus 13 Jbeta primers). The table came from immunoSEQ multiplex PCR; TCRdb's copy has only in-frame clones and leaves some out. The data show about 90,000 clones, around three quarters seen once. What was sequenced was PBMCs. These receptors were collected from a man aged 25-45 years in good health and CMV-seronegative.

This CDR3 reads CASSPAGTRGSNTEAFF. The CDR3 region has the DNA TGTGCCAGCTCACCAGCGGGAACCCGAGGCTCGAACACTGAAGCTTTCTTT. This chain joins TRBV18 and TRBJ1-1, with D unclear. Germline V gene data show CDR1 as KGHSH and CDR2 as LQKENI. V was clipped by 2 bases and J by 1 base, with 17 bases between them. CDR3 size: 17 residues. Full variable domain (remainder filled in from reference TRBV18 and TRBJ1-1): NAGVMQNPRHLVRRRGQEARLRCSPMKGHSHVYWYRQLPEEGLKFMVYLQKENIIDESGMPKERFSAEFPKEGPSILRIQQVVRGDSAAYFCASSPAGTRGSNTEAFFGQGTRLTVV.

The CDR3 region is CASKGRGLSEKLFF. CDR3 nucleotides: TGTGCCAGCAAGGGCAGGGGGCTGAGTGAAAAACTGTTTTTT. V and J are TRBV6-1 and TRBJ1-4; 8 nucleotides line up with TRBD1. The junction had 8 bases not matched to a gene; V was cut back by 7 bases and J by 7 bases. This CDR3 spans 14 amino acids. Germline-derived CDR1 and CDR2 are MNHNS and SASEGT.

The chain couples TRBV2 to TRBJ2-1, with 11 nucleotides matching TRBD2. V was pared by 4 bases and J by 11 bases, with 7 bases of the junction left unmatched. The germline gives CDR1 SNHLY, CDR2 FYNNEI. The length of the CDR3 is 14 residues. The CDR3 sequence is CASSGFGTSGKQFF. CDR3 DNA sequence: TGTGCCAGCAGTGGATTCGGGACTAGCGGAAAGCAGTTCTTC.

The J gene is TRBJ1-2, the V gene TRBV5-5; D ambiguous. Trimming removed 0 bases at V and 0 bases at J, with 6 bases between. Germline V CDR1 and CDR2: SGHKS, YYEKEE (reference sequence). There are 14 residues in the CDR3. DNA of the CDR3: TGTGCCAGCAGCTTGGGCACTACTAACTATGGCTACACCTTC. Protein sequence: CASSLGTTNYGYTF. The full variable domain, in which reference TRBV5-5 and TRBJ1-2 provide the parts outside the CDR3, is DAGVTQSPTHLIKTRGQQVTLRCSPISGHKSVSWYQQVLGQGPQFIFQYYEKEERGRGNFPDRFSARQFPNYSSELNVNALLLGDSALYLCASSLGTTNYGYTFGSGTRLTVV.

The rearrangement links TRBV19 to TRBJ2-1; 7 bases fit TRBD1. The junction had 4 bases not matched to a gene; V was cut back by 5 bases and J by 9 bases. The CDR3 is made up of 12 amino acids. The V gene's germline CDR1 is LNHDA and CDR2 SQIVND (reference sequence). The CDR3 sequence is CASSEGAGEQFF. In DNA, the CDR3 is TGTGCCAGTAGTGAGGGGGCGGGTGAGCAGTTCTTC.

About this clone itself: The germline gene is not matched at one end of the junction; a read error may be the cause. This chain uses TRBV27 with TRBJ2-1, with unresolved D. The germline gives CDR1 MNHEY, CDR2 SMNVEV (reference sequence). This CDR3 region has 16 residues. The CDR3 loop is CASSHLASGSDNEQFF. The CDR3 DNA follows: TGTGCCAGCAGTCATCTGGCTAGTGGCTCCGACAATGAGCAGTTCTTC.

The V gene is TRBV7-6, the J gene TRBJ2-7, with 10 bases matching TRBD1. Trimming at V came to 1 base and at J to 6 bases, leaving 6 bases not matched to a gene. Germline V gene data show CDR1 as SGHVS and CDR2 as FNYEAQ. The CDR3 is 15 residues long. The CDR3 loop is CASSLGGQGTTEQYF. For the CDR3, the DNA is TGTGCCAGCAGCTTAGGGGGACAGGGGACCACCGAGCAGTACTTC.

J is TRBJ1-4 and V is TRBV18; 7 bases fit TRBD1. Looked up from germline, CDR1 is KGHSH and CDR2 is LQKENI. V lost 1 base and J lost 4; bases outside the gene matches: 3. The CDR3 is 15 amino acids. The CDR3 region has the DNA TGTGCCAGCTCACCACTTGCAGGGGGTAATGAAAAACTGTTTTTT. Translating gives CASSPLAGGNEKLFF.

This clone was counted a few times. The chain recombines TRBV6-1 with TRBJ1-1; D remains unclear. Germline values: CDR1 MNHNS, CDR2 SASEGT. With 11 bases removed from V and 0 bases from J, the gap between germline ends came to 13 bases. The CDR3 totals 13 residues. The CDR3 region has the DNA TGTGCCGCGCGAAAACTCTTGAACACTGAAGCTTTCTTT. Encoded protein: CAARKLLNTEAFF.

The rearrangement uses TRBV6-1 and TRBJ2-6, with D uncertain. Germline V gene lookup returns CDR1 MNHNS and CDR2 SASEGT. The CDR3 spans 17 residues. Trimming removed 3 bases from V and 2 bases from J, with 14 bases in between. Written as DNA, the CDR3 is TGTGCCAGCAGTGATCCGGGTTTGGCAACTGGGGCCAACGTCCTGACTTTC. Translated, it gives CASSDPGLATGANVLTF.